This TCR beta chain was recovered during a study of T cells expressing NK-cell markers. Study as a whole: In the group of eight sequenced donors, seven were HCMV-seropositive and one was seronegative.

From the 5' RACE reads, TCRdb lists one entry per CDR3 protein and no DNA. The data include about 400,000 distinct CDR3 sequences; the top ten clones carry about 10%. The CDR3 has 17 residues. Findings and caveats of the study: The share of CD8+ T cells held by dominant NKG2C+ clonotypes was about 1.0-7.5% in more than 5 donors.

Turning to this clonotype: Antigen specificity is unknown.

The V call is TRBV12-3 or TRBV12-4, the J call TRBJ2-2; TCRdb picks TRBD2, but there is no DNA to check that call. Sequencing used blood T cells: a sorted CD56 or NKG2C T cell subset, CD4+ or CD8+ T cells, or bulk PBMC T cells (not recorded which). This sequence originates from a woman in her fifties or sixties in good health. Here the CDR3 reads CASSPRPLAGVTGELFF.